This T cell receptor (beta chain) was identified in a study of T cell changes during pregnancy in multiple sclerosis. The ends lost 6 bases at V and 4 bases at J; junction bases unmatched: 0. Germline V gives CDR1 WNHNN, CDR2 SYGVQD (reference sequence). The CDR3 is made up of 14 amino acids. Assay: immunoSEQ multiplex PCR; the TCRdb copy retains only in-frame clones and omits some. The data show around 60,000 clones, with roughly 92% seen just once and about 3% held by the top ten. This material consisted of CD8+ T cells from peripheral blood mononuclear cells, taken in the third trimester of pregnancy. The sequence was collected from a female donor with multiple sclerosis, enrolled in a pregnancy study. The V gene is TRBV10-1, the J gene TRBJ2-2; 12 bases fit TRBD2. In DNA, the CDR3 is TGCGCCAGCAGGGGACTAGCGGGCACCGGGGAGCTGTTTTTT. Translation gives CASRGLAGTGELFF.